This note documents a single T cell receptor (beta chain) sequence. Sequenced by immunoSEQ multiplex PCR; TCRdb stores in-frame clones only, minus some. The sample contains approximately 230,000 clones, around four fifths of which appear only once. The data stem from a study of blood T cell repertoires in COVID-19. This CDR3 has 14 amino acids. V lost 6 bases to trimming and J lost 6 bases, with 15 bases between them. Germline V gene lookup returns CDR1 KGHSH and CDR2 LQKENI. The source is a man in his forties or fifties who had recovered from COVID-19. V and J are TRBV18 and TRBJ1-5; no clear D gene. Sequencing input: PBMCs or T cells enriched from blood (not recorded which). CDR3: CASSPGQSGQPQHF. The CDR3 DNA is TGTGCCAGCTCCCCCGGCCAGTCAGGTCAGCCCCAGCATTTT.